Each of the 26 T cell receptor beta chains below was sequenced from the same sample in a study of blood T cells in healthy people across ages. Alongside a J-beta primer mix, a sample-barcoded 5' primer served in a second PCR lasting about 7 to 11 cycles. TCRdb called the 5' RACE reads again in MiXCR, with one record for every CDR3 protein. The sample carries some 800,000 distinct CDR3 sequences, under 45% recorded once. The specimen was blood. The receptors originated from a man aged 55 to 70 in good health.

V gene TRBV6-2 or TRBV6-3 combines with J gene TRBJ2-1; 7 bases are a match to TRBD1. Germline V lookup: CDR1 MNHEY, CDR2 SVGEGT. The CDR3 contains 13 residues. V shed 6 bases, J shed 4 bases, and the junction held 3 bases outside the gene matches. The CDR3 nucleotides read TGTGCCAGCAGAAGGGACAGTTACAATGAGCAGTTCTTC. It encodes CASRRDSYNEQFF.

J is TRBJ2-3 and V is TRBV5-1, with no clear D. The CDR3 sequence is 16 residues long. Germline CDR1 SGHRS, CDR2 YFSETQ. Trimming removed 4 bases at V and 0 bases at J, with 15 bases between. The CDR3 nucleotides read TGCGCCAGCAGCCCTGGACCACGTGCTAGCACAGATACGCAGTATTTT. Protein sequence: CASSPGPRASTDTQYF.

This clonotype occurred a few times. This sequence joins TRBV5-1 and TRBJ2-1, with D possibly being TRBD1 or TRBD2 (5 bases each). CDR3 length equals 15 residues. V was clipped by 0 bases and J by 6 bases, with 13 bases between them. Looked up from germline, CDR1 is SGHRS and CDR2 is YFSETQ. The CDR3 DNA reads as TGCGCCAGCAGCTTGGCCAGGGTCCGGGGCAATGAGCAGTTCTTC. Its translation: CASSLARVRGNEQFF. Drawing the rest from reference TRBV5-1 and TRBJ2-1, the complete variable domain is KAGVTQTPRYLIKTRGQQVTLSCSPISGHRSVSWYQQTPGQGLQFLFEYFSETQRNKGNFPGRFSGRQFSNSRSEMNVSTLELGDSALYLCASSLARVRGNEQFFGPGTRLTVL.

The chain combines TRBV11-1 with TRBJ2-1; the D gene could be TRBD1 or TRBD2 (5 bases each). V was trimmed by 5 bases and J by 0 bases, leaving 14 bases between them. From germline, CDR1 is SGHAT and CDR2 FQDESV (reference sequence). The length of the CDR3 is 16 residues. For the CDR3, the DNA is TGTGCCAGCAGCCCACGGGGCTCTAGCTCCTACAATGAGCAGTTCTTC. Translated, it gives CASSPRGSSSYNEQFF.

The chain combines TRBV5-1 with TRBJ2-5, with D possibly called TRBD1 or TRBD2 (5 bases each). CDR3 length: 15 residues. Germline V gives CDR1 SGHRS, CDR2 YFSETQ. Trimming took 0 bases from V and 2 from J, leaving 11 bases between them. The CDR3, as DNA: TGCGCCAGCAGCTTGGTAGGGGACCCACAAGAGACCCAGTACTTC. It specifies CASSLVGDPQETQYF.

For the CDR3, the DNA is TGCAGTGCTAGAGATATCAGGGAGCTTGAGGGCACAGATACGCAGTATTTT. Translating it yields CSARDIRELEGTDTQYF. This chain connects TRBV20-1 to TRBJ2-3; D assignment may be TRBD1 or TRBD2 (5 bases each). Germline CDR1 reads DFQATT; CDR2 reads SNEGSKA (reference sequence). This CDR3 has 17 amino acids. Trimming pared 0 bases from V and 1 base from J, leaving 17 bases between.

This clonotype was seen only a few times. V gene TRBV7-2 combines with J gene TRBJ1-2; TRBD1 aligns across 7 bases. This CDR3 is built from 14 residues. The V segment lost 2 bases and the J segment 8 bases; nucleotides outside the gene matches: 8. Germline V gene sequence: CDR1 SGHTA, CDR2 FQGNSA. This CDR3 is CASSLRSQGNGYTF. The CDR3 nucleotides read TGTGCCAGCAGCTTACGGTCACAGGGGAACGGCTACACCTTC.

In this sample, this clonotype turned up once. This rearrangement joins TRBV2 to TRBJ1-1, with D unclear. Germline values: CDR1 SNHLY, CDR2 FYNNEI. V was trimmed by 8 bases and J by 5 bases, leaving 18 bases between them. The CDR3 is 14 amino acids. CDR3 coding DNA: TGTGCCAGCTCTGTGAATGGGGAGGGTACTGAAGCTTTCTTT. This sequence encodes CASSVNGEGTEAFF.

This clonotype has only one observation. J is TRBJ2-7 and V is TRBV4-3; 7 bases align to TRBD2. Per the germline V gene, CDR1 is LGHNA and CDR2 is YSLEER. The CDR3 runs to 13 residues. The V and J ends lost 0 bases and 4 bases, in that order; junction bases with no gene match: 0. The CDR3 sequence: CASSQEAGYEQYF. The DNA of the CDR3 is TGCGCCAGCAGCCAAGAAGCGGGATACGAGCAGTACTTC.

A few counts support this clonotype. The V gene is TRBV5-5, the J gene TRBJ2-1, with TRBD2 matching 8 bases. J was trimmed by 2 bases and V by 4 bases; bases with no gene match: 8. Germline V lookup: CDR1 SGHKS, CDR2 YYEKEE (reference sequence). This CDR3 has 16 amino acids. DNA for the CDR3: TGTGCCAGCAGCCGCGCTAGCGGGCTCGCCTACAATGAGCAGTTCTTC. Residues: CASSRASGLAYNEQFF.

This chain uses TRBV2 with TRBJ1-1; D call uncertain. V dropped 9 bases and J dropped 2 bases, with 13 bases sitting between them. The CDR3 is made up of 13 amino acids. Per germline, CDR1 SNHLY and CDR2 FYNNEI. CDR3 in DNA: TGTGCCAGGAGACCTGGGGATAACACTGAAGCTTTCTTT. Encoded protein: CARRPGDNTEAFF.

This chain joins TRBV12-3 or TRBV12-4 and TRBJ1-6, with 7 bases that match TRBD1. V shed 3 bases and J 5 bases; nucleotides not matched to a gene: 1. There are 14 residues in the CDR3. CDR3 region: CASSLTGNNSPLHF. For the CDR3, the DNA is TGTGCCAGCAGTTTGACAGGGAATAATTCACCCCTCCACTTT.

The chain employs TRBV6-2 or TRBV6-3 and TRBJ2-2; possible D gene TRBD2, 5 bases. The CDR3 runs 16 residues. Germline V gives CDR1 MNHEY, CDR2 SVGEGT. V was cut by 7 bases and J by 0 bases, with 15 bases left in between. The chain's CDR3 is CASKASRTANTGELFF. The CDR3, as DNA: TGTGCCAGCAAAGCCTCGAGGACTGCGAACACCGGGGAGCTGTTTTTT.

The chain uses TRBV5-1 and TRBJ2-7; 8 nucleotides match TRBD1. The CDR3 covers 14 residues. Germline CDR1 SGHRS, CDR2 YFSETQ. Trimming took 7 bases from V and 2 from J; bases not matched to a gene: 8. CDR3 region: CASAGDRSTYEQYF. The CDR3 DNA reads as TGCGCCAGCGCCGGGGACAGGTCAACCTACGAGCAGTACTTC. The full variable domain, in which reference TRBV5-1 and TRBJ2-7 provide the parts outside the CDR3, is KAGVTQTPRYLIKTRGQQVTLSCSPISGHRSVSWYQQTPGQGLQFLFEYFSETQRNKGNFPGRFSGRQFSNSRSEMNVSTLELGDSALYLCASAGDRSTYEQYFGPGTRLTVT.

The J gene is TRBJ1-4, the V gene TRBV7-2, with 7 bases aligning to TRBD1. The CDR3 runs 15 residues. The germline V gene has CDR1 SGHTA and CDR2 FQGNSA. Trimming at V came to 5 bases and at J to 1 base, leaving 4 bases not matched to a gene. CDR3 sequence: CASSIRTGTNEKLFF. CDR3 DNA: TGTGCCAGCAGCATCCGGACAGGAACTAATGAAAAACTGTTTTTT.

This clonotype has a handful of counts. V and J are TRBV5-6 and TRBJ2-1; 11 bases are a match to TRBD1. The CDR3 length is 15 residues. Germline CDR1 reads SGHDT; CDR2 reads YYEEEE. With 3 bases clipped from V and 8 bases from J, the junction kept 7 bases outside the gene matches. The CDR3 reads CASSSEDRGLYEQFF. Written as DNA, the CDR3 is TGTGCCAGCAGCTCAGAGGACAGGGGGCTATATGAGCAGTTCTTC. The full variable domain, rest sourced from reference TRBV5-6 and TRBJ2-1, is DAGVTQSPTHLIKTRGQQVTLRCSPKSGHDTVSWYQQALGQGPQFIFQYYEEEERQRGNFPDRFSGHQFPNYSSELNVNALLLGDSALYLCASSSEDRGLYEQFFGPGTRLTVL.

The gene calls are TRBV11-3 and TRBJ2-3; D ambiguous. The CDR3 is made up of 14 amino acids. V was shortened by 4 bases and J by 2 bases, with 10 bases between the two germline ends. Per germline, CDR1 SGHNT and CDR2 YENEEA. Here the CDR3 DNA reads TGTGCCAGCAGCTCAGGAGCCGACACAGATACGCAGTATTTT. As protein: CASSSGADTDTQYF.

This chain joins TRBV5-1 and TRBJ2-3, with D possibly being TRBD1 (5 bases). The ends were cut back, 3 bases at V and 2 bases at J, with 10 bases in the middle. The CDR3 is 14 amino acids. CDR1 is SGHRS, CDR2 YFSETQ, per germline. CDR3 sequence (DNA): TGCGCCAGCAGCTGGGGCCGGACCACAGATACGCAGTATTTT. Its protein product is CASSWGRTTDTQYF.

The J gene is TRBJ1-6, the V gene TRBV28, with D possibly matching TRBD1 (6 bases). Between the trimmed V and J ends, which lost 7 bases and 7 bases, there was a span of 14 bases. The CDR3 has 14 residues. CDR1 is MDHEN, CDR2 SYDVKM, per germline. CDR3 sequence: CASIQGRVNSPLHF. CDR3 DNA: TGTGCCAGCATCCAGGGGAGGGTGAATTCACCCCTCCACTTT.

This clonotype was detected only once. The chain carries TRBV6-2 or TRBV6-3 and TRBJ2-5; D may be TRBD1 or TRBD2 (5 bases each). The CDR3 sequence is 14 residues long. V shed 2 bases and J shed 11 bases, with 18 bases lying between them. Per germline, CDR1 MNHEY and CDR2 SVGEGT. CDR3 in DNA: TGTGCCAGCAGTTACGGAGAGGGGCGAAATGAGCAGTACTTC. Its translation: CASSYGEGRNEQYF.

The J gene is TRBJ2-7, the V gene TRBV14; TRBD2 matches 10 bases. Germline CDR1 reads SGHDN; CDR2 reads FVKESK. The CDR3 has 15 amino acids. V lost 1 base and J lost 5; bases outside the gene matches: 5. CDR3 amino acids: CASSQVAGGTDEQYF. CDR3 in DNA: TGTGCCAGCAGCCAAGTAGCGGGGGGCACCGACGAGCAGTACTTC.

The V gene is TRBV28, the J gene TRBJ1-5; D is uncertain. CDR3 size: 15 residues. Germline-derived CDR1 and CDR2 are MDHEN and SYDVKM. Trimming removed 7 bases at V and 6 bases at J, with 19 bases between. CDR3 in amino acids: CASIDLRGMGQPQHF. The CDR3 coding sequence is TGTGCCAGCATAGATCTCCGGGGTATGGGTCAGCCCCAGCATTTT. The complete variable domain, with remaining parts taken from reference TRBV28 and TRBJ1-5, reads DVKVTQSSRYLVKRTGEKVFLECVQDMDHENMFWYRQDPGLGLRLIYFSYDVKMKEKGDIPEGYSVSREKKERFSLILESASTNQTSMYLCASIDLRGMGQPQHFGDGTRLSIL.

The chain uses TRBV7-6 and TRBJ1-6; the D gene is possibly TRBD1 (5 bases). V lost 8 bases and J lost 9, with 14 bases in between. Germline V gene lookup returns CDR1 SGHVS and CDR2 FNYEAQ. This CDR3 comprises 13 residues. For the CDR3, the DNA is TGTGCCAGCGGATCACAGGAAGGTTCACCCCTCCACTTT. The encoded protein is CASGSQEGSPLHF. The whole variable domain, filled in from reference TRBV7-6 and TRBJ1-6, reads GAGVSQSPRYKVTKRGQDVALRCDPISGHVSLYWYRQALGQGPEFLTYFNYEAQQDKSGLPNDRFSAERPEGSISTLTIQRTEQRDSAMYRCASGSQEGSPLHFGNGTRLTVT.

A few counts support this clonotype. The V call is TRBV6-1, the J call TRBJ2-7; 8 positions match TRBD2. Germline V gene sequence: CDR1 MNHNS, CDR2 SASEGT. This CDR3 has 15 residues. After removal of 5 bases from V and 7 bases from J, the junction contained 13 bases not matched to a gene. CDR3 DNA: TGTGCCAGCAGTTCGGCGCTAGCGGGTTTTGATGAGCAGTACTTC. Its translation is CASSSALAGFDEQYF.

The rearrangement links TRBV4-3 to TRBJ2-3; unclear D gene. Trimming shortened V by 3 bases and J by 5 bases, and 15 bases separated the two germline ends. The CDR3 contains 15 residues. Germline assignment: CDR1 LGHNA and CDR2 YSLEER. The CDR3 is CASSQSTVAKDTQYF. CDR3 in DNA: TGCGCCAGCAGCCAGAGCACGGTTGCCAAAGATACGCAGTATTTT.

The chain employs TRBV20-1 and TRBJ2-4; TRBD1 aligns across 7 bases. The closer fit of TRBJ2-5 to the DNA end suggests the J call may be wrong. This CDR3 has 12 amino acids. From germline, CDR1 is DFQATT and CDR2 SNEGSKA (reference sequence). CDR3 residues: CSARTGTETQYF. The CDR3 coding sequence is TGCAGTGCTAGGACAGGGACGGAGACCCAGTACTTC.